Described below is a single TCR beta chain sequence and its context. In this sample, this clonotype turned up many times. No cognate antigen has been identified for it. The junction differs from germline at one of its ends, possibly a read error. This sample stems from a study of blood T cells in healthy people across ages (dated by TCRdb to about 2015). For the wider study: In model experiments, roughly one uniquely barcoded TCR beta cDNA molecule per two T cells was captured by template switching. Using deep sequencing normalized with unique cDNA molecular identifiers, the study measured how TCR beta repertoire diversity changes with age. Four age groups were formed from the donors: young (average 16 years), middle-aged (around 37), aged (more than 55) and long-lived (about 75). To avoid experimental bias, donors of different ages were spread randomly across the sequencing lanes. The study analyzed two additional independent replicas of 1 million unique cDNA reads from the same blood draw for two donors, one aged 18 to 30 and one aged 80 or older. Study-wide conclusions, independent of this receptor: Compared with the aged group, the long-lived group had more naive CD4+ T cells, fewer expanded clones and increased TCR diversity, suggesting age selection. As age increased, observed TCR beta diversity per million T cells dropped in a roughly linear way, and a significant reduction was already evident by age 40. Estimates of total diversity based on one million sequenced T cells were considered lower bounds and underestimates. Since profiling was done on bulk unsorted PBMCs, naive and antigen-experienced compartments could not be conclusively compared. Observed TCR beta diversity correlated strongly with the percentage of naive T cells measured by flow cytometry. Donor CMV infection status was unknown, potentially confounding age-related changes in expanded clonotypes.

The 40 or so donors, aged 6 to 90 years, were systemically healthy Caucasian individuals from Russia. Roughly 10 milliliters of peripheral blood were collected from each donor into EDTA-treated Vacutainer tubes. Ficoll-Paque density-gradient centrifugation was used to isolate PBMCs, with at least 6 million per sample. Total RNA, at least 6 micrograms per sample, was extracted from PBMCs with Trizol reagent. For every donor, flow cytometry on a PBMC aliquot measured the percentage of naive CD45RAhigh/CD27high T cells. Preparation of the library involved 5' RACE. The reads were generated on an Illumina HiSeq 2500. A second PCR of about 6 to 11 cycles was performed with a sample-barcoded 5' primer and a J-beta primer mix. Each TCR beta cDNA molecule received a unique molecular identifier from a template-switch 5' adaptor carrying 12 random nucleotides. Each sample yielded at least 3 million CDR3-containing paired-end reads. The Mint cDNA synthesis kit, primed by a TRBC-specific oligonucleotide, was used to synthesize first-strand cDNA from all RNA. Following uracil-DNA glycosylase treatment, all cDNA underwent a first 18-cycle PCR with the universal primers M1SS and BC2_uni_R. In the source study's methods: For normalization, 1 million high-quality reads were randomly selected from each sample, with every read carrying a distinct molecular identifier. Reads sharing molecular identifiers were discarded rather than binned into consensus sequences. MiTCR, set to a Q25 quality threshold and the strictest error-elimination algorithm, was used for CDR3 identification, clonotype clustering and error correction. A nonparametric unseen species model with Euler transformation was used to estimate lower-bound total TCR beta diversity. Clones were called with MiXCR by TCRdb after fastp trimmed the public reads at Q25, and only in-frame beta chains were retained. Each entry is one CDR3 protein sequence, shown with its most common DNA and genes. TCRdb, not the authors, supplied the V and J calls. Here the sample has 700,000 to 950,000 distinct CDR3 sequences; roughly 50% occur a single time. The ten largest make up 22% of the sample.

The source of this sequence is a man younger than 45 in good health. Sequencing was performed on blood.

The CDR3 here reads CASSQGTASYEQYF. The DNA is as follows: TGTGCCAGCAGCCAAGGAACAGCCTCCTACGAGCAGTACTTC. The chain employs TRBV4-3 and TRBJ2-7; no D gene call is confident. From the cysteine up to the phenylalanine, the CDR3 has a length of 14 residues. The kept DNA is CDR3 alone, 42 bases in frame from the first base. As encoded in the germline V gene, CDR1 is LGHNA while CDR2 is YSLEER.